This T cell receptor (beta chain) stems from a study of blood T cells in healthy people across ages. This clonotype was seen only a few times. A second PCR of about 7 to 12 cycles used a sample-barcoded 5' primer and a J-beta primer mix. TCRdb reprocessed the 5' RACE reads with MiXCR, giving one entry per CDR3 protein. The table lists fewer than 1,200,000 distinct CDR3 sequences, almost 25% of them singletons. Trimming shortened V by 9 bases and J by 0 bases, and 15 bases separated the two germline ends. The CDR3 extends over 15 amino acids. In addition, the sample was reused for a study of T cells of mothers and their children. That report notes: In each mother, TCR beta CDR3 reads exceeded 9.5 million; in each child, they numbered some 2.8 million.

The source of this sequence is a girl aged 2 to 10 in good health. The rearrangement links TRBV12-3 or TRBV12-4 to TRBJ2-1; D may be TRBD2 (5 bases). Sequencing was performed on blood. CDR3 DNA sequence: TGTGCCAGTAAGGAGGCCCTCAGCTCCTACAATGAGCAGTTCTTC. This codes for CASKEALSSYNEQFF.